This T cell receptor beta chain comes out of a study of T cells after yellow fever vaccination (dated by TCRdb to about 2019). Concerning the study at large: Libraries from fractions with low cell numbers were prepared with the SMART-Seq v4 Ultra Low Input RNA kit. Blood was drawn at multiple timepoints before and after primary and secondary immunization, with bulk PBMC replicates and cell subsets isolated. To track T-cell clones before and after primary and booster YFV17D yellow fever vaccination, bulk TCR alpha and beta repertoires were sequenced longitudinally. Two healthy male donors, one aged 18 to 29 and one aged 30 to 40 years, made up the cohort.

Overall study results and their limits: Compared with the primary T-cell response, the secondary T-cell response was faster but weaker, reaching its peak on day 5 rather than on day 15. Most clones expanded after primary vaccination were re-detected after the booster (almost 98% of CD4 and 88% of CD8), suggesting broad memory maintenance. A small share of clonotypes occurred in both CD4 and CD8 compartments, likely arising from convergent recombination. FACS-sorted repertoires could contain abundant contaminating clonotypes from the bulk population, so computational filtering was required. Only a couple of donors were included in the study, so the extent to which the findings can be generalized is limited.

TCR cDNA was synthesized by 5'RACE template switching, through which a universal primer site and unique molecular identifiers were introduced. cDNA synthesis was primed from both the TCR alpha and TCR beta constant segments. Library amplification involved two PCR steps, and the second step added sample barcodes and sequencing adapters. Sequencing of libraries was performed on Illumina HiSeq 2500 (2x100 bp) or NovaSeq (2x150 bp). From the authors' description of their analysis: Reads were demultiplexed and collapsed into UMI consensus sequences with MIGEC, and V(D)J alignment was performed with MiXCR. Vaccine-responding clonotypes were identified with edgeR using replicate PBMC samples, with FDR below 0.01 and a log2 fold change above 5 up to day 15 being required. CD4 or CD8 identity was assigned to each bulk clonotype according to whether the clonotype was present at higher abundance in the sequenced CD4 repertoire or the sequenced CD8 repertoire. TCRdb trimmed the raw reads at Q25, called clones with MiXCR and kept productive beta chains. Rows are combined by CDR3 protein, so each entry shows the most common genes and DNA. The V and J calls were not made by the authors but by TCRdb's processing. For this sample the table gives a few hundred thousand distinct CDR3 sequences, of which 13% were detected only once. The ten largest clones add up to about 0.51% of the sample.

The sample's treatment or condition label is to be understood as: live attenuated yellow fever vaccine strain. PBMCs were isolated from peripheral blood using a standard Ficoll-Paque protocol. Dynabeads CD4 and CD8 positive selection kits were used to isolate CD4 and CD8 T-cell fractions. TriZol was used to extract RNA from bulk PBMCs, from CD4 and CD8 fractions, and from dextramer-positive and dextramer-negative fractions. This clonotype was observed many times. This receptor's antigen is unknown. The record has no base qualities; no much larger clone is one base away. The sample was CD4+ T cells sorted from PBMCs, taken 45 days after the yellow fever booster vaccination. The TCR was taken from a man aged 25-45 years who received the YFV17D yellow fever vaccine.

Here the CDR3 is given as CSARSPGNTIYF. The bases are TGCAGTGCTAGGAGTCCTGGAAACACCATATATTTT. The receptor chain draws on TRBV20-1 and TRBJ1-3; there is no confident call for the D gene. A distance of 5 bases separates the germline ends of V and J, which lose 3 bases and 2 bases respectively. CDR1 and CDR2 (DFQATT, SNEGSKA) derive from the germline V gene (reference sequence). The CDR3 starts with the cysteine, ends with the phenylalanine, and has 12 residues. Only the CDR3 region is kept as DNA, spanning 36 bases read in frame from base 1.